The present entry profiles one TCR beta chain with its context. The antigen is not known. Profiled with immunoSEQ multiplex PCR; TCRdb holds only in-frame clones, not every one. The sample has about 1.1 million clones, about 80% seen once. There are 14 residues in the CDR3. Trimming left V 2 bases short and J 3 bases short, with 9 bases between. Germline-derived CDR1 and CDR2 are SGHRS and YFSETQ. This sample was taken from a study of shared clonotypes between healthy human individuals. Study-wide background: The donors, a couple of women and three men, were aged 18 to 49.

Study results and caveats: Sampling covered blood only; tissue repertoires likely differ. Clonotypes that were shared across a handful of donors made up approximately 5% of naive CD4 clonotypes. Rarefaction indicated that sorted-subset sequencing remained incomplete although depth was large.

J is TRBJ2-1 and V is TRBV5-1, with D perhaps TRBD1 or TRBD2 (5 bases each). The sample was memory CD4+ T cells from PBMCs. The sample's subset: CD45RA-negative fraction. This TCR came from a man between 18 and 35 years old in good health. Some clones in this sample may be carry-over from other donors' samples. CDR3 DNA sequence: TGCGCCAGCAGCTTCGGGGACGTCTACAATGAGCAGTTCTTC. Translating it yields CASSFGDVYNEQFF. Looking up the rest from reference TRBV5-1 and TRBJ2-1 gives the full variable domain: KAGVTQTPRYLIKTRGQQVTLSCSPISGHRSVSWYQQTPGQGLQFLFEYFSETQRNKGNFPGRFSGRQFSNSRSEMNVSTLELGDSALYLCASSFGDVYNEQFFGPGTRLTVL.